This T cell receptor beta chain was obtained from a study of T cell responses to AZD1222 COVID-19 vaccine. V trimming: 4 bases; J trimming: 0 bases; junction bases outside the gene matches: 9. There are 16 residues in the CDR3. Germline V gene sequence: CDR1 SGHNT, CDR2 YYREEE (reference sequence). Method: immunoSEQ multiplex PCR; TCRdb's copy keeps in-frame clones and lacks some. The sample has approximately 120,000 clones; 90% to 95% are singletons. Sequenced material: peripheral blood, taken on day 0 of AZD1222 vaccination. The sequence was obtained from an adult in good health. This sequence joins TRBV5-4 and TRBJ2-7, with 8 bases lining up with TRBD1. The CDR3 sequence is CASSGLRTGSSYEQYF. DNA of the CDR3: TGTGCCAGCAGCGGCCTCAGGACAGGGAGCTCCTACGAGCAGTACTTC.